This TCR beta chain came from a study of cytomegalovirus exposure and HLA in healthy donors. Study-wide results and limits: When analyzed later, the rates of TCR association showed variation by HLA locus, with DRB1 the most and HLA-C the fewest. A later analysis found most CMV-associated TCR beta chains apparently HLA-restricted.

The PCR had 60 Vbeta and 13 Jbeta primers. Method: immunoSEQ multiplex PCR; TCRdb's copy keeps in-frame clones and lacks some. The sample features about 46,000 clones, with less than 1.2% in its top ten. On this clone: The antigen remains undetermined.

This CDR3 is built from 15 residues. V lost 3 bases to trimming and J lost 0 bases; unmatched junction nucleotides: 4. CDR1 and CDR2 (germline): MNHEY, SMNVEV (reference sequence). Sequencing was done on a sample of PBMCs. The origin of this receptor is a woman aged 40 to 55 in good health and CMV-seronegative. This chain connects TRBV27 to TRBJ1-1; TRBD1 agrees at 7 bases. CDR3 sequence reads: CASSLGQPMNTEAFF. CDR3 nucleotide sequence: TGTGCCAGCAGTTTGGGACAGCCCATGAACACTGAAGCTTTCTTT.